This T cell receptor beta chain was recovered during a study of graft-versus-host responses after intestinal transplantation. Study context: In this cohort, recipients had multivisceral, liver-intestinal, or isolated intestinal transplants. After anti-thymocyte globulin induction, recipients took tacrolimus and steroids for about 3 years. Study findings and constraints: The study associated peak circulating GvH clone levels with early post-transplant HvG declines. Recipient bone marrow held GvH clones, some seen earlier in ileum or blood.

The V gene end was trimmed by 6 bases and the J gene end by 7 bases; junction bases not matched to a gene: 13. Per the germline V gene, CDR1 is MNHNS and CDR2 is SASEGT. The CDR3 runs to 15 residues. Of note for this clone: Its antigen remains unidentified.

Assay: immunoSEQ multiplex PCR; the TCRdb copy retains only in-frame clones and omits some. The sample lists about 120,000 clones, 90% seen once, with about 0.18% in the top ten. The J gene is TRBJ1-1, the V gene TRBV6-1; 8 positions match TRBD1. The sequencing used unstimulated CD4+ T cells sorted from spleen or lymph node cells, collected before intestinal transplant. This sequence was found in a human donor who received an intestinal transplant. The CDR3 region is CASRTGTGGLNEAFF. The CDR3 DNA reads TGTGCCAGCAGGACCGGGACAGGCGGACTTAATGAAGCTTTCTTT.